Shown below are 27 T cell receptor beta chains from a single sample sequenced in a study of CD8 T cells in cerebrospinal fluid in Alzheimer's disease (dated by TCRdb to between 2020 and 2021). Library method: 10x single-cell sequencing. Data came from a NextSeq 550. TCRdb reprocessed the reads and lists each CDR3 protein sequence as a single entry, with no DNA. The sample table gives over 900 distinct CDR3 sequences. 15% to 18% of the sample is held by the ten biggest clonotypes. The sample comprised cerebrospinal fluid. These receptors were obtained from a human donor in good health.

This clonotype shows up as medium-sized by frequency. The chain carries TRBV5-8 and TRBJ1-5; checking the TCRdb D call of TRBD1 is not possible without DNA. There are 17 residues in the CDR3. The V gene's germline CDR1 is SGHTS and CDR2 YDEGEE. The CDR3 spells CASSLPSGTGPLRPQHF.

This clonotype is identified as large from frequency. The rearrangement uses TRBV4-1 and TRBJ2-5. Germline assignment: CDR1 MGHRA and CDR2 YSYEKL. This CDR3 region has 14 residues. The CDR3 reads CASSQDGTQETQYF.

This clonotype ranks as medium-sized in terms of frequency. The chain is built from TRBV5-4 and TRBJ2-2; the D call from TCRdb, TRBD2, cannot be confirmed without DNA. CDR1 is SGHNT and CDR2 is YYREEE in the germline V gene (reference sequence). CDR3 size: 15 residues. CDR3 sequence reads: CASSLGAGNTGELFF.

This rearrangement joins TRBV20-1 to TRBJ2-1. This CDR3 spans 14 amino acids. CDR1 DFQATT and CDR2 SNEGSKA come from the germline V gene (reference sequence). The CDR3 is CSAKTWRDYNEQFF.

Measured by frequency, this clonotype is medium-sized. The chain's CDR3 is CASSTTGDYGYTF. This chain uses TRBV10-2 with TRBJ1-2; TCRdb lists TRBD1, though no DNA is available to test this call. The CDR3 is 13 amino acids. CDR1 is WSHSY, CDR2 SAAADI, per germline.

Measured by frequency, this clonotype is medium-sized. The chain couples TRBV4-3 to TRBJ2-7; TCRdb outputs TRBD1, but without DNA this stays unchecked. The germline CDR1 and CDR2 sequences are LGHNA and YSLEER. The CDR3 spans 15 residues. The CDR3 here is CASSQEGGGPYEQYF.

V gene TRBV12-3 or TRBV12-4 combines with J gene TRBJ1-5; there is no DNA to check the TCRdb D call of TRBD1. This CDR3 region has 15 residues. The CDR3 spells CASSSHRGPSQPQHF.

This clonotype registers medium-sized by frequency. This sequence joins TRBV5-6 and TRBJ1-5; TCRdb's D gene call, TRBD1, goes unchecked for lack of DNA. The CDR3 is 15 residues long. Germline loops: CDR1 SGHDT, CDR2 YYEEEE. CDR3: CASSLGQGPNQPQHF.

This clonotype ranks as medium-sized (0.01 to 0.1%) in terms of frequency. This chain's CDR3 is CSARERSVLGPQHF. The V and J genes are TRBV20-1 and TRBJ1-5. The CDR3 loop spans 14 amino acids. The germline gives CDR1 DFQATT, CDR2 SNEGSKA (reference sequence).

This clonotype shows up as medium-sized (0.01 to 0.1%) by frequency. This sequence joins TRBV20-1 and TRBJ2-1; with no DNA, the TCRdb D assignment of TRBD1 cannot be verified. This CDR3 is built from 11 residues. Germline-derived CDR1 and CDR2 are DFQATT and SNEGSKA (reference sequence). This chain's CDR3 is CSPGGGSEQFF.

This clonotype is large by frequency. The V call is TRBV11-3, the J call TRBJ2-7; with no DNA, the TCRdb D assignment of TRBD1 cannot be verified. The germline CDR1 and CDR2 sequences are SGHNT and YENEEA. This CDR3 comprises 13 residues. CDR3 sequence reads: CASSLGRGDEQYF. Complete variable domain (other parts from reference TRBV11-3 and TRBJ2-7): EAGVVQSPRYKIIEKKQPVAFWCNPISGHNTLYWYLQNLGQGPELLIRYENEEAVDDSQLPKDRFSAERLKGVDSTLKIQPAELGDSAVYLCASSLGRGDEQYFGPGTRLTVT.

Considering frequency, this clonotype is hyperexpanded. The chain uses TRBV12-2 and TRBJ2-4; TCRdb reports TRBD2, a call that lacks DNA to check it against. TRBV12-2 is annotated as a pseudogene. The CDR3 has 18 residues. CDR3 amino acids: CASRLARADLLAKNIQYF.

The chain links TRBV18 to TRBJ2-6; absent DNA, TCRdb's TRBD1 call cannot be checked. The CDR3 extends over 18 amino acids. Germline V gene data show CDR1 as KGHSH and CDR2 as LQKENI. CDR3 loop: CASSPLETGASGANVLTF.

This clonotype ranks as medium-sized in terms of frequency. V is TRBV4-3 and J is TRBJ1-5. This CDR3 is built from 15 residues. Germline CDR1 reads LGHNA; CDR2 reads YSLEER. The CDR3 loop is CASSQSAGSNQPQHF.

According to its frequency, this clonotype is large. The V gene is TRBV20-1, the J gene TRBJ2-3; there is no DNA to check the TCRdb D call of TRBD2. The CDR3 has 19 residues. Germline CDR1 and CDR2: DFQATT and SNEGSKA (reference sequence). The CDR3 here is CSARVPGTSGGTTGNTQYF.

This clonotype is medium-sized by frequency. The chain combines TRBV2 with TRBJ1-3. In germline, CDR1 is SNHLY, CDR2 FYNNEI. The CDR3 totals 15 residues. Here the CDR3 reads CASSVEVFSGNTIYF.

This clonotype ranks as medium-sized in terms of frequency. The rearrangement links TRBV5-4 to TRBJ2-5; with no DNA, the TCRdb D assignment of TRBD1 cannot be verified. The CDR3 sequence is 15 residues long. Germline-derived CDR1 and CDR2 are SGHNT and YYREEE (reference sequence). CDR3 sequence: CASSSGSLGQETQYF.

This clonotype counts as medium-sized by frequency. The J gene is TRBJ2-2, the V gene TRBV24-1. Germline-derived CDR1 and CDR2 are KGHDR and SFDVKD. This CDR3 comprises 12 residues. The CDR3 loop is CATSGRAGELFF.

Its frequency marks this clonotype as medium-sized. This chain connects TRBV28 to TRBJ2-3; the D gene TCRdb calls, TRBD2, cannot be checked with no DNA. CDR3 length: 19 amino acids. Germline V gene data show CDR1 as MDHEN and CDR2 as SYDVKM. The CDR3 region is CASSSRLAGGPVRTDTQYF.

The rearrangement links TRBV15 to TRBJ2-4; TCRdb's D gene call, TRBD1, goes unchecked for lack of DNA. The CDR3 is 15 amino acids. Germline CDR1 LNHNV, CDR2 YYDKDF (reference sequence). CDR3 in amino acids: CATSRRGQGLDIQYF.

According to its frequency, this clonotype is large. The chain links TRBV7-9 to TRBJ2-7; TCRdb calls TRBD1, which cannot be checked without DNA. CDR1 is SEHNR and CDR2 is FQNEAQ in the germline V gene (reference sequence). CDR3 size: 14 residues. CDR3: CASSLNPGGNEQYF.

In terms of frequency, this clonotype is large. The CDR3 sequence: CASSEFGRNTEAFF. The genes are TRBV25-1 and TRBJ1-1. Germline lookup yields CDR1 MGHDK and CDR2 SYGVNS. This CDR3 has 14 residues.

V and J are TRBV5-4 and TRBJ1-2; TCRdb names TRBD1, which stays unverified in the absence of DNA. Germline-derived CDR1 and CDR2 are SGHNT and YYREEE (reference sequence). The CDR3 runs 13 residues. CDR3 loop: CASSLGGARGYTF.

This clonotype counts as medium-sized (0.01 to 0.1%) by frequency. The gene calls are TRBV5-4 and TRBJ2-1; absent DNA, TCRdb's TRBD2 call cannot be checked. Germline loops: CDR1 SGHNT, CDR2 YYREEE (reference sequence). The CDR3 is made up of 16 amino acids. This chain's CDR3 is CASRWTSGSSYNEQFF.

The chain combines TRBV2 with TRBJ2-1; TCRdb outputs TRBD1, but without DNA this stays unchecked. Germline V CDR1 and CDR2: SNHLY, FYNNEI. CDR3 length: 14 amino acids. CDR3 in amino acids: CASSGTGRRGEQFF.

Judged by frequency, this clonotype is medium-sized. This sequence joins TRBV4-2 and TRBJ2-1; the D gene TCRdb calls, TRBD2, cannot be checked with no DNA. CDR1 is LGHNA, CDR2 YNFKEQ, per germline. This CDR3 spans 16 amino acids. This CDR3 is CASSQSTSGGLNEQFF.

According to its frequency, this clonotype is medium-sized. The CDR3 is CASSPGQGRKTQYF. V and J are TRBV28 and TRBJ2-5; TCRdb names TRBD1, which stays unverified in the absence of DNA. The CDR3 consists of 14 residues. Germline loops: CDR1 MDHEN, CDR2 SYDVKM.